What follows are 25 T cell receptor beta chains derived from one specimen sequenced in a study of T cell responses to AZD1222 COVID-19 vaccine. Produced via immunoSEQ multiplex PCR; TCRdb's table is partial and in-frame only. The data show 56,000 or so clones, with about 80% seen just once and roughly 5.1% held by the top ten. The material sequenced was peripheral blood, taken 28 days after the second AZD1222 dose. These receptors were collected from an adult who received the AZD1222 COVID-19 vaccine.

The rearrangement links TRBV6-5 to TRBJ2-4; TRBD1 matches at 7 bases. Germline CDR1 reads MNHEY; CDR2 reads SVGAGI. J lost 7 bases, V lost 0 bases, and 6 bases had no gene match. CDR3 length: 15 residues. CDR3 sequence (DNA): TGTGCCAGCAGTTACTCCAGACAGGGTGGGAACATTCAGTACTTC. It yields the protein CASSYSRQGGNIQYF.

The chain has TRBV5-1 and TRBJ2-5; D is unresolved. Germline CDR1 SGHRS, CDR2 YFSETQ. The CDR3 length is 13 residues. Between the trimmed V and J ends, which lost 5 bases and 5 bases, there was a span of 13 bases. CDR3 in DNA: TGCGCCAGCAGTCGATCCTCAGCGGAGACCCAGTACTTC. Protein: CASSRSSAETQYF.

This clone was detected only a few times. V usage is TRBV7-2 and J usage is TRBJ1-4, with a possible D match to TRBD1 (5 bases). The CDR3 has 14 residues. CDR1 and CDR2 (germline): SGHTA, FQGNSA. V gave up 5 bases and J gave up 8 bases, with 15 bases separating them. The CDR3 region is CASSTMPGLEKLFF. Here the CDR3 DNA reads TGTGCCAGCAGCACGATGCCAGGGCTGGAAAAACTGTTTTTT. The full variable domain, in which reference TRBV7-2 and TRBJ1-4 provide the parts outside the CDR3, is GAGVSQSPSNKVTEKGKDVELRCDPISGHTALYWYRQSLGQGLEFLIYFQGNSAPDKSGLPSDRFSAERTGGSVSTLTIQRTQQEDSAVYLCASSTMPGLEKLFFGSGTQLSVL.

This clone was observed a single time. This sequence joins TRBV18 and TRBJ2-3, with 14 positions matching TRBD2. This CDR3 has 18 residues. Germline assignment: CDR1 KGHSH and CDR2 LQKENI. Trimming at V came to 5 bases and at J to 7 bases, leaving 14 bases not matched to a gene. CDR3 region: CASSSRGTSGSQSYTQYF. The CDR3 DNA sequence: TGTGCCAGCTCATCACGGGGGACTAGCGGGAGTCAGTCCTATACGCAGTATTTT.

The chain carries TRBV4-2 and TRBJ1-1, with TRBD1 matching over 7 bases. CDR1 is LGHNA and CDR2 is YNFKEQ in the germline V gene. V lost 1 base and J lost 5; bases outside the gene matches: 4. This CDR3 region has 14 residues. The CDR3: CASSQAGGQTEAFF. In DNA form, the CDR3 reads TGTGCCAGCAGCCAAGCAGGGGGGCAAACTGAAGCTTTCTTT.

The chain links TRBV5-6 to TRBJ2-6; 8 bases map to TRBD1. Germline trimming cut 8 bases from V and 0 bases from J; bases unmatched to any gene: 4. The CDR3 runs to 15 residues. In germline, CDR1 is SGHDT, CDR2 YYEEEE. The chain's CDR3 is CASTGGDSGANVLTF. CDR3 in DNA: TGTGCCAGTACAGGGGGTGACTCTGGGGCCAACGTCCTGACTTTC.

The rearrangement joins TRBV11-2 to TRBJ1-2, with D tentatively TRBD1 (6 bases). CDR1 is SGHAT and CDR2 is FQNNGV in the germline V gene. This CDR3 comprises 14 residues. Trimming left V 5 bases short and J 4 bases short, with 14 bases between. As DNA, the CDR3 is TGTGCCAGCAGCCATCGACAGGAGTCCTATGGCTACACCTTC. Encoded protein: CASSHRQESYGYTF.

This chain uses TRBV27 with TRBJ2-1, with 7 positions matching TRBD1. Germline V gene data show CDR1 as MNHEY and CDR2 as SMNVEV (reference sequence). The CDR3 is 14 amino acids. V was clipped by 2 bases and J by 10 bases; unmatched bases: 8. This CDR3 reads CASSLNRGEGEQFF. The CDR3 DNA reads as TGTGCCAGCAGTTTAAACAGGGGCGAGGGGGAGCAGTTCTTC.

The CDR3 loop is CASSVGLASTGELFF. DNA for the CDR3: TGTGCCAGCAGCGTCGGACTAGCCTCAACCGGGGAGCTGTTTTTT. The chain employs TRBV9 and TRBJ2-2, with 8 bases aligning to TRBD2. Looked up from germline, CDR1 is SGDLS and CDR2 is YYNGEE. With 2 bases clipped from V and 5 bases from J, the junction kept 5 bases outside the gene matches. The CDR3 consists of 15 residues.

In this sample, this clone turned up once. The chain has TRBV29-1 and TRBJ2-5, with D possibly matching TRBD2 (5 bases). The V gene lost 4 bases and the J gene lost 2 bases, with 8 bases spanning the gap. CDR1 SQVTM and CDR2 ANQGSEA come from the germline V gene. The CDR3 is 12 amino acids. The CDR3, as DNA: TGCAGCGTTGGGACTGTACAAGAGACCCAGTACTTC. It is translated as CSVGTVQETQYF. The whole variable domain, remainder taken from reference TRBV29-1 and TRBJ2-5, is SAVISQKPSRDICQRGTSLTIQCQVDSQVTMMFWYRQQPGQSLTLIATANQGSEATYESGFVIDKFPISRPNLTFSTLTVSNMSPEDSSIYLCSVGTVQETQYFGPGTRLLVL.

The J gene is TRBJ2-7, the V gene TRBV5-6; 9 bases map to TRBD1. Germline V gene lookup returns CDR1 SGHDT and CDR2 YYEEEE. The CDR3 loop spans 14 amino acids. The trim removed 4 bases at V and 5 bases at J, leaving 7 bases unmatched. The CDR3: CASSGRQGGNEQYF. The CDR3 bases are TGTGCCAGCAGCGGGAGACAGGGGGGCAACGAGCAGTACTTC.

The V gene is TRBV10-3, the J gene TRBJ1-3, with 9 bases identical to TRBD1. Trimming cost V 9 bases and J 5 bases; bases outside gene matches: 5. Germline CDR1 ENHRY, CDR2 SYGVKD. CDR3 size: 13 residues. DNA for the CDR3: TGTGCCATTACCGGGACAGGGAGAAACACCATATATTTT. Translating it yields CAITGTGRNTIYF.

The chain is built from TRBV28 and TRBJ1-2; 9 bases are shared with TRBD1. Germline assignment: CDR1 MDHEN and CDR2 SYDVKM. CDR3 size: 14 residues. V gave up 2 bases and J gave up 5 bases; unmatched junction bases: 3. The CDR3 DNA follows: TGTGCCAGCAGTTTACCCGGACAGGGGTATGGCTACACCTTC. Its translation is CASSLPGQGYGYTF.

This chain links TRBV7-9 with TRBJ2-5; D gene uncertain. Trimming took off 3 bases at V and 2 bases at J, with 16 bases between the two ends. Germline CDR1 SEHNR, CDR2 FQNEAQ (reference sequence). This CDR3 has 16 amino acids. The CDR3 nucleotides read TGTGCCAGCAGCTTCGCCGGCCCCATTCCGCAAGAGACCCAGTACTTC. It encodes CASSFAGPIPQETQYF. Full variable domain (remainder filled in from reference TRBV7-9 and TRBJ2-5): DTGVSQNPRHKITKRGQNVTFRCDPISEHNRLYWYRQTLGQGPEFLTYFQNEAQLEKSRLLSDRFSAERPKGSFSTLEIQRTEQGDSAMYLCASSFAGPIPQETQYFGPGTRLLVL.

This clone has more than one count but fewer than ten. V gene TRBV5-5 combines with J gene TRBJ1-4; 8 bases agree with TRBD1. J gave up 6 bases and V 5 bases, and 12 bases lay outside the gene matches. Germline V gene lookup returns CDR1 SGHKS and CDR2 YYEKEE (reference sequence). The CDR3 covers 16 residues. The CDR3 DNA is TGTGCCAGCAGTCCACTGGACAGGGTGGCTTATGAAAAACTGTTTTTT. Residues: CASSPLDRVAYEKLFF.

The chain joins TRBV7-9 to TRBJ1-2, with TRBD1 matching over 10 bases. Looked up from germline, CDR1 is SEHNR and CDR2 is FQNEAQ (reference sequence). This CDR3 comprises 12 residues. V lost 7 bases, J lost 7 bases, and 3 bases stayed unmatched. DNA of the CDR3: TGTGCCAGCAACAGGGACAGGGGTGGCTACACCTTC. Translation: CASNRDRGGYTF. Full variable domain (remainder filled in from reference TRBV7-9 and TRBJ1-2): DTGVSQNPRHKITKRGQNVTFRCDPISEHNRLYWYRQTLGQGPEFLTYFQNEAQLEKSRLLSDRFSAERPKGSFSTLEIQRTEQGDSAMYLCASNRDRGGYTFGSGTRLTVV.

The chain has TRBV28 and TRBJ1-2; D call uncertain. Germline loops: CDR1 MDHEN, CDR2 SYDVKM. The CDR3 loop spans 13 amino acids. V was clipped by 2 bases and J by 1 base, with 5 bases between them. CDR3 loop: CASSLPDNYGYTF. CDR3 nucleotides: TGTGCCAGCAGTTTACCTGATAACTATGGCTACACCTTC.

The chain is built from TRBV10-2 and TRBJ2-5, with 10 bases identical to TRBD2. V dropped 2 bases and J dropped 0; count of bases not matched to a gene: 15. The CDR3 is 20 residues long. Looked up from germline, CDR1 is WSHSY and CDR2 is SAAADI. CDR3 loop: CASSEPLRGTSVKYQETQYF. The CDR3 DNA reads TGCGCCAGCAGTGAGCCTCTAAGGGGGACTAGCGTAAAGTACCAAGAGACCCAGTACTTC.

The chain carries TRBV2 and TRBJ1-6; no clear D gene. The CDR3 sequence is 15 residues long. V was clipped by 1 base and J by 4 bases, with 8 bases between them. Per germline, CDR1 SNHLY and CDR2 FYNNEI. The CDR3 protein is CASSEGQTYNSPLHF. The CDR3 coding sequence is TGTGCCAGCAGTGAAGGACAAACTTATAATTCACCCCTCCACTTT.

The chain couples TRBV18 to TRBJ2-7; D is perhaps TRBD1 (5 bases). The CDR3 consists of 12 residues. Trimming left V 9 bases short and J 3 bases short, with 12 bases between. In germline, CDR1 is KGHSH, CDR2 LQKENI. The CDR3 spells CASSDSRYEQYV. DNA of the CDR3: TGTGCCAGTTCCGACAGCCGCTACGAGCAGTACGTC.

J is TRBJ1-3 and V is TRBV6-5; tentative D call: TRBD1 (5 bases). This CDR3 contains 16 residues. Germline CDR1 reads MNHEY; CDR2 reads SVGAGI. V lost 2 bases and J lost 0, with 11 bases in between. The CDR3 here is CASSYGTSYSGNTIYF. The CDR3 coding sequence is TGTGCCAGCAGTTACGGGACTTCCTACTCTGGAAACACCATATATTTT.

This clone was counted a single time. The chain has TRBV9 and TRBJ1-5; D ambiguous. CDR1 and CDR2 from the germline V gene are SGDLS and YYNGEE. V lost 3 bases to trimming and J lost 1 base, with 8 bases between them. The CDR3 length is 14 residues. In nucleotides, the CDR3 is TGTGCCAGCAGCGGGGGTGGGAGCAATCAGCCCCAGCATTTT. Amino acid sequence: CASSGGGSNQPQHF.

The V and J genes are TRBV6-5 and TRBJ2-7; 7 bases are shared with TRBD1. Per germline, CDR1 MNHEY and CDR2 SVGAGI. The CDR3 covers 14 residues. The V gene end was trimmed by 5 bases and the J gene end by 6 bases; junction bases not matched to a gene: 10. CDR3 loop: CASSHKTGPSEQYV. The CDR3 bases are TGTGCCAGCAGTCATAAGACAGGGCCCAGCGAGCAGTACGTC.

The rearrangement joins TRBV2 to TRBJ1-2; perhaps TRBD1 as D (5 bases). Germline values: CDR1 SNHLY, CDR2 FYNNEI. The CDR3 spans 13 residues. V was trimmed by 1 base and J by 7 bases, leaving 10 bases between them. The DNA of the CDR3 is TGTGCCAGCAGTGAAGGGGGGTATGGTGGCTACACCTTC. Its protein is CASSEGGYGGYTF.

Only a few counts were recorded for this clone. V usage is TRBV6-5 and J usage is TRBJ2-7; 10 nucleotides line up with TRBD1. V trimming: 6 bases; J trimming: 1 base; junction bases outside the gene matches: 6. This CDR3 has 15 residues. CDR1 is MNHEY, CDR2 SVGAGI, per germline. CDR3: CASREDRGASYEQYV. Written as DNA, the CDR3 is TGTGCCAGCAGGGAGGACAGGGGGGCATCCTACGAGCAGTACGTC.